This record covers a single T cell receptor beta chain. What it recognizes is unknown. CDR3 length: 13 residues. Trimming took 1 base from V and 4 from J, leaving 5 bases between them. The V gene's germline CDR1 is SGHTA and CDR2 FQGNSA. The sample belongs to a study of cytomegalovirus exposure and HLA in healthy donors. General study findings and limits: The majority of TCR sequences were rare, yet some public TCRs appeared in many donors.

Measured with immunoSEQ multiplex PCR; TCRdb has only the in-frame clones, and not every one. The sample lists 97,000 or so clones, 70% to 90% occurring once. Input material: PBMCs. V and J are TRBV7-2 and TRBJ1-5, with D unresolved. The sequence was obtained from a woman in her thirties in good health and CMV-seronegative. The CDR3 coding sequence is TGTGCCAGCAGCTTAGAAGCAAATCAGCCCCAGCATTTT. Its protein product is CASSLEANQPQHF.